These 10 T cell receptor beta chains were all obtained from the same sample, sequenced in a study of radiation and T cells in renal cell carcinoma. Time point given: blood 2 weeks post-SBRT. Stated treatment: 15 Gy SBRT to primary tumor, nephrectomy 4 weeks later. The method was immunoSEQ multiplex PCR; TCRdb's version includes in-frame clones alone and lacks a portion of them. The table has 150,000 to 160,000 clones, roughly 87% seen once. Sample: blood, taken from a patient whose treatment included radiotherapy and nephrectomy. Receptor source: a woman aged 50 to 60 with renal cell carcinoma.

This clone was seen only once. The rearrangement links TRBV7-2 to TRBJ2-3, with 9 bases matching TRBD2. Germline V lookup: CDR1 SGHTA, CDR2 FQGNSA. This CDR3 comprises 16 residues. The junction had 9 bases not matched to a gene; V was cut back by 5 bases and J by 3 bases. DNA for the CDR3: TGTGCCAGCAGCGCCGTAGCGGGGGCAGGGACAGATACGCAGTATTTT. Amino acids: CASSAVAGAGTDTQYF.

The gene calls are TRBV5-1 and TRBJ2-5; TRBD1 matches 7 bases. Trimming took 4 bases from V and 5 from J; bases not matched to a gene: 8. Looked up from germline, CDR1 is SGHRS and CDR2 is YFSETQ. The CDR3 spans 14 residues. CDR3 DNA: TGCGCCAGCAGCCCCCTACGACAGGGCGAGACCCAGTACTTC. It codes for CASSPLRQGETQYF.

The CDR3 sequence: CASSLTGRAYEQYF. As DNA, the CDR3 is TGTGCCAGCAGCTTAACGGGACGGGCCTACGAGCAGTACTTC. The genes are TRBV11-1 and TRBJ2-7, with D perhaps being TRBD1 or TRBD2 (5 bases each). The V gene's germline CDR1 is SGHAT and CDR2 FQDESV (reference sequence). This CDR3 region has 14 residues. Trimming took 2 bases from V and 2 from J, leaving 10 bases between them.

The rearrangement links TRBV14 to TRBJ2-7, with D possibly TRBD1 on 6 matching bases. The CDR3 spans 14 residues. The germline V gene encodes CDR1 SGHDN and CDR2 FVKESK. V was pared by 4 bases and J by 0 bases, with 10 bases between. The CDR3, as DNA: TGTGCCAGCAGCCGAAACAGGGTCTCCTACGAGCAGTACTTC. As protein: CASSRNRVSYEQYF.

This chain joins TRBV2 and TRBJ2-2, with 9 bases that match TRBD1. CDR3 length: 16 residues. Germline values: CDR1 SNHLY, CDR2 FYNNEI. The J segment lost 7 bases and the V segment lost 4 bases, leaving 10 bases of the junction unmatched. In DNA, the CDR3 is TGTGCCAGCAGTGTTTATTCGGGACAGGGTCACGGGGAGCTGTTTTTT. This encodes CASSVYSGQGHGELFF.

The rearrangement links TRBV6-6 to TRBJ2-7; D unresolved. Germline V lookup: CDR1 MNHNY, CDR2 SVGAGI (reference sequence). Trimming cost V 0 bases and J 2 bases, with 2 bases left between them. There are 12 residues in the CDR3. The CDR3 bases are TGTGCCAGCAGTTACTCTGCCTACGAGCAGTACTTC. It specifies CASSYSAYEQYF.

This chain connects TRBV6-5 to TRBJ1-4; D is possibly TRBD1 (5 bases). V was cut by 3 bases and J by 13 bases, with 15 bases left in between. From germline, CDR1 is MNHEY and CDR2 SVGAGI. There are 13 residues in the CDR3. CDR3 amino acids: CASSYRGWSGLFF. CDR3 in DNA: TGTGCCAGCAGTTATCGGGGCTGGAGCGGACTGTTTTTT.

This chain's CDR3 is CASSQDRDYYGYTF. The CDR3, as DNA: TGCGCCAGCAGCCAAGACAGGGACTACTATGGCTACACCTTC. J is TRBJ1-2 and V is TRBV4-3; TRBD1 is a possible D gene (5 bases). This CDR3 contains 14 residues. Germline V gene sequence: CDR1 LGHNA, CDR2 YSLEER. Trimming cost V 0 bases and J 3 bases, with 8 bases left between them.

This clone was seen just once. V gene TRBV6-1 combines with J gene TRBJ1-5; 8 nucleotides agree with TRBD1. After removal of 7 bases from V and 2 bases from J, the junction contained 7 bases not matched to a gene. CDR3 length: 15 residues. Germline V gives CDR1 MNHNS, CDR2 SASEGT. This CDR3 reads CASKGQGWGNQPQHF. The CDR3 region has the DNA TGTGCCAGCAAAGGACAGGGTTGGGGCAATCAGCCCCAGCATTTT.

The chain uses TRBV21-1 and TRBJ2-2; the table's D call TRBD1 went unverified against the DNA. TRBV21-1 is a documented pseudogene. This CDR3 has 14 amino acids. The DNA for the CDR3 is TGTGCCAGCAGGCTCTTCAGGGACAGGGGGGAGCTGTTTTTT. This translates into CASRLFRDRGELFF.